The following is a TCR beta chain sequence with its context. Its specificity is not known. This specimen comes from a study of T cell responses to AZD1222 COVID-19 vaccine. General observations from the study: Mostly white British, mostly female donors; authors suggested clonal diversity may be underestimated. Reportedly, nearly half of unique spike TCRs recognized epitopes outside B.1.351/B.1.1.7 mutations. Of the AZD1222 recipients, only six or seven were seropositive at baseline. Repertoires were collected only later (after the peak T cell response had occurred).

Sequenced by immunoSEQ multiplex PCR; TCRdb stores in-frame clones only, minus some. The sample records some 100,000 clones, approximately 90% being singletons. Germline V CDR1 and CDR2: SGHKS, YYEKEE (reference sequence). The CDR3 covers 17 residues. Trimming shortened V by 0 bases and J by 1 base, and 14 bases separated the two germline ends. The chain uses TRBV5-5 and TRBJ1-3, with D unresolved. This TCR was sampled from an adult in good health. The specimen was peripheral blood, collected on day 0 of AZD1222 vaccination. The CDR3 loop is CASSLVFAGGSGNTIYF. CDR3 nucleotides: TGTGCCAGCAGCTTGGTTTTTGCAGGAGGTTCTGGAAACACCATATATTTT.